The rows below give T cell receptor beta chains drawn from one sample of a study of cytomegalovirus exposure and HLA in healthy donors. Clones were sequenced by immunoSEQ multiplex PCR, and TCRdb holds only the in-frame ones, with some missing. The data contain 100,000 to 150,000 clones, around 75% of them singletons. Sequences were obtained from PBMCs. These receptors were obtained from a man in his 60s in good health and CMV-seropositive. CDR3s include the opening cysteine and the closing phenylalanine or tryptophan. The order of the fields is J gene, clone size, D gene, V gene, CDR3 DNA, CDR3 protein. A D gene is named only where the DNA matches it firmly. Only part of the rows carry a size: once, few, many, or a class if the clone is expanded.

TRBJ2-7,.,.,TRBV7-9,TGTGCCAGCAGCCTCCAAGGGGGTATCTACGAGCAGTACTTC,CASSLQGGIYEQYF
TRBJ2-3,.,.,TRBV7-2,TGTGCCAGCAGCTTAGATGCCTCTACTCGCACAGATACGCAGTATTTT,CASSLDASTRTDTQYF
TRBJ2-1,.,.,TRBV12-2,TGTGCAAGTCGCCTTCCCTCCCCGGGGGGATCCTACAATGAGCAGTTCTTC,CASRLPSPGGSYNEQFF
TRBJ1-1,.,TRBD1,TRBV5-6,TGTGCCAGCAGCGTGGACAGGGGGCGGAACACTGAAGCTTTCTTT,CASSVDRGRNTEAFF
TRBJ2-1,.,TRBD2,TRBV5-1,TGCGCCAGCAGCTTGGAGGGCGAGGTGGGCGGGGGAGTCCGCTCCTACAATGAGCAGTTCTTC,CASSLEGEVGGGVRSYNEQFF
TRBJ1-3,.,.,TRBV4-1,TGCGCCAGCAGCCACGGTTCAGGGGTCCTTACTGGAAACACCATATATTTT,CASSHGSGVLTGNTIYF
TRBJ2-1,.,TRBD1,TRBV2,TGTGCCAGCAGTCCCCGACGGACAGGCGAGAATGAGCAGTTCTTC,CASSPRRTGENEQFF
TRBJ2-2,many,.,TRBV2,TGTGCCAGCAGAGCCGGACTCAACACCGGGGAGCTGTTTTTT,CASRAGLNTGELFF
TRBJ2-7,few,.,TRBV5-1,TGCGCCAGCAGCTTTACACAGCCTCCCTACGAGCAGTACTTC,CASSFTQPPYEQYF
TRBJ1-2,.,.,TRBV19,TGTGCCAGTAGTATGGAGGGGAGCTATGGCTACACCTTC,CASSMEGSYGYTF
TRBJ2-1,.,.,TRBV7-9,TGTGCCAGCAGCCAGATAATTCCAGGGGAAAATGAGCAGTTCTTC,CASSQIIPGENEQFF
TRBJ2-7,once,TRBD2,TRBV28,TGTGCCAGCAGTGTAGCGGGGGTACCTTCCTACGAGCAGTACTTC,CASSVAGVPSYEQYF
TRBJ2-5,.,TRBD1,TRBV9,TGTGCCAGCAGCAAGAACCCGACAGGGGGGCAAGAGACCCAGTACTTC,CASSKNPTGGQETQYF
TRBJ2-7,once,TRBD1,TRBV25-1,TGTGCCAGCAGGGGACCAGGGGGAATTGGACACGAGCAGTACTTC,CASRGPGGIGHEQYF
TRBJ1-6,.,TRBD1,TRBV4-1,TGCGCCAGCAGCCACCCGGGACAGGGGAATTCACCCCTCCACTTT,CASSHPGQGNSPLHF
TRBJ1-5,.,.,TRBV19,TGTGCCAGTAGTCCCCAGGGGAGGGATAATAGCAATCAGCCCCAGCATTTT,CASSPQGRDNSNQPQHF
TRBJ1-2,few,.,TRBV27,TGTGCCAGCAGTCCTCAGGAGGCCCACCCAGATGGCTACACCTTC,CASSPQEAHPDGYTF
TRBJ2-1,.,.,TRBV11-2,TGTGCCAGCAGCTTCGACAGGATTGTCGGGAATGAGCAGTTCTTC,CASSFDRIVGNEQFF
TRBJ2-7,.,TRBD1,TRBV5-1,TGCGCCAGCAGCTTGGCAGGGGGCGGATACGAGCAGTACTTC,CASSLAGGGYEQYF
TRBJ1-2,once,TRBD1,TRBV5-1,TGCGCCAGCAGCCCGGGGACAGGGCCTTATGGCTACACCTTC,CASSPGTGPYGYTF
TRBJ2-5,.,TRBD2,TRBV6-1,TGTGCCGGCCGACTAGCGGGTGAACCTCGGGAGACCCAGTACTTC,CAGRLAGEPRETQYF
TRBJ2-4,.,.,TRBV4-2,TGTGCCAGCAGCCAAGGGACAATACAGGGTCTTGCCAAAAACATTCAGTACTTC,CASSQGTIQGLAKNIQYF
TRBJ1-1,.,TRBD1,TRBV5-4,TGTGCCAGCAGCTCTCCCAGGGGGAGCGGCACTGAAGCTTTCTTT,CASSSPRGSGTEAFF
TRBJ2-5,.,.,TRBV10-3,TGTGCCATCAGTGAAGGGGTGGAGACCCAGTACTTC,CAISEGVETQYF
TRBJ2-7,.,.,TRBV10-3,TGTGCCATCAGTGAGGGCGGTTCGGCTTACGAGCAGTACTTC,CAISEGGSAYEQYF
TRBJ1-6,.,.,TRBV7-9,TGTGCCAGCAGCGCACCCAAAGGGGCAAGAGGTTCACCCCTCCACTTT,CASSAPKGARGSPLHF
TRBJ1-6,.,.,TRBV7-2,TGTGCCAGCAGCTTCCGCTATAATTCACCCCTCCACTTT,CASSFRYNSPLHF
TRBJ2-1,.,.,TRBV7-8,TGTGCCAGCAGCTTAGCCGAGGTAGGCTATGAGCAGTTCTTC,CASSLAEVGYEQFF
TRBJ1-2,.,.,TRBV7-8,TGTGCCAGCAGTACTAGAATTAACTATGGCTACACCTTC,CASSTRINYGYTF
TRBJ1-2,.,TRBD1,TRBV7-9,TGTGCCAGCAGCTCGGGACAGGGTAATAACTATGGCTACACCTTC,CASSSGQGNNYGYTF
TRBJ2-1,many,.,TRBV14,.,CASSQEVAQGAVF
TRBJ2-7,.,TRBD1,TRBV18,TGTGCCAGCTCACCCGATCCCGGGACAGACTCCTACGAGCAGTACTTC,CASSPDPGTDSYEQYF
TRBJ1-6,once,TRBD1,TRBV27,TGTGCCAGCAGTTCGACCCTCAGGGGGGATAATTCACCCCTCCACTTT,CASSSTLRGDNSPLHF
TRBJ1-5,.,TRBD1,TRBV10-2,TGCGCCAGCAGTGAGGAAGGGGGCGATCAGCCCCAGCATTTT,CASSEEGGDQPQHF
TRBJ1-5,.,.,TRBV19,TGTGCCAGTAGTGGGCAGGGTGATCGGCCCCAGCATTTT,CASSGQGDRPQHF
TRBJ1-1,.,TRBD1,TRBV9,TGTGCCAGCAGCTCGAGACAGGGTGCGACTGAAGCTTTCTTT,CASSSRQGATEAFF
TRBJ2-5,few,.,TRBV15,TGTGCCACCAGCGTGATGCGAAGCCAAGAGACCCAGTACTTC,CATSVMRSQETQYF
TRBJ1-4,.,TRBD1,TRBV9,TGTGCCAGCAGCCCACAGACAGGGGAAAATGAAAAACTGTTTTTT,CASSPQTGENEKLFF
TRBJ1-2,once,TRBD1,TRBV29-1,TGCAGCGTCTCAACAACAGGGGTTGGAGGCTACACCTTC,CSVSTTGVGGYTF
TRBJ1-1,.,.,TRBV28,TGTGCCAGCAGTCCAAAACGTTTGGGGGGTTTAGTCCACACTGAAGCTTTCTTT,CASSPKRLGGLVHTEAFF
TRBJ1-1,.,TRBD1,TRBV5-8,TGTGCCAGCAGCCCTCCGGGACAGGGTGAGACTGAAGCTTTCTTT,CASSPPGQGETEAFF
TRBJ2-2,.,.,TRBV6-5,TGTGCCAGCAGTCCCCCGGCAGGTCAGCCCGGGGAGCTGTTTTTT,CASSPPAGQPGELFF